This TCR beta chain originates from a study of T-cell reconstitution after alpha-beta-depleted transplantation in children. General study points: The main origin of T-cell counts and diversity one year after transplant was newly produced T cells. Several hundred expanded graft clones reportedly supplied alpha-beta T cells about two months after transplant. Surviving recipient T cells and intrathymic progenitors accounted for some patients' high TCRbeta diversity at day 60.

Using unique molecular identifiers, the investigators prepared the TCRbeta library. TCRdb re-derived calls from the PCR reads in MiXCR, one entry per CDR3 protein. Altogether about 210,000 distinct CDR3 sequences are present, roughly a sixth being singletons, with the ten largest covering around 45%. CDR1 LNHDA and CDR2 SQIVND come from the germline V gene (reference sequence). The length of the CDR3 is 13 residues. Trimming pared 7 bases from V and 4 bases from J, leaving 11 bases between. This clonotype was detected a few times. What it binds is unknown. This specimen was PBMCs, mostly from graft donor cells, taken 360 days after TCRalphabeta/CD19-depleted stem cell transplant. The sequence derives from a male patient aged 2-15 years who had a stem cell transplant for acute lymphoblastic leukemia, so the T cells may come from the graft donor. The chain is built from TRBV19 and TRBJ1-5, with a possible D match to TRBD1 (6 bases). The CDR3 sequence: CASNEGGNQPQHF. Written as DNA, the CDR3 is TGTGCCAGTAACGAAGGGGGAAATCAGCCCCAGCATTTT.